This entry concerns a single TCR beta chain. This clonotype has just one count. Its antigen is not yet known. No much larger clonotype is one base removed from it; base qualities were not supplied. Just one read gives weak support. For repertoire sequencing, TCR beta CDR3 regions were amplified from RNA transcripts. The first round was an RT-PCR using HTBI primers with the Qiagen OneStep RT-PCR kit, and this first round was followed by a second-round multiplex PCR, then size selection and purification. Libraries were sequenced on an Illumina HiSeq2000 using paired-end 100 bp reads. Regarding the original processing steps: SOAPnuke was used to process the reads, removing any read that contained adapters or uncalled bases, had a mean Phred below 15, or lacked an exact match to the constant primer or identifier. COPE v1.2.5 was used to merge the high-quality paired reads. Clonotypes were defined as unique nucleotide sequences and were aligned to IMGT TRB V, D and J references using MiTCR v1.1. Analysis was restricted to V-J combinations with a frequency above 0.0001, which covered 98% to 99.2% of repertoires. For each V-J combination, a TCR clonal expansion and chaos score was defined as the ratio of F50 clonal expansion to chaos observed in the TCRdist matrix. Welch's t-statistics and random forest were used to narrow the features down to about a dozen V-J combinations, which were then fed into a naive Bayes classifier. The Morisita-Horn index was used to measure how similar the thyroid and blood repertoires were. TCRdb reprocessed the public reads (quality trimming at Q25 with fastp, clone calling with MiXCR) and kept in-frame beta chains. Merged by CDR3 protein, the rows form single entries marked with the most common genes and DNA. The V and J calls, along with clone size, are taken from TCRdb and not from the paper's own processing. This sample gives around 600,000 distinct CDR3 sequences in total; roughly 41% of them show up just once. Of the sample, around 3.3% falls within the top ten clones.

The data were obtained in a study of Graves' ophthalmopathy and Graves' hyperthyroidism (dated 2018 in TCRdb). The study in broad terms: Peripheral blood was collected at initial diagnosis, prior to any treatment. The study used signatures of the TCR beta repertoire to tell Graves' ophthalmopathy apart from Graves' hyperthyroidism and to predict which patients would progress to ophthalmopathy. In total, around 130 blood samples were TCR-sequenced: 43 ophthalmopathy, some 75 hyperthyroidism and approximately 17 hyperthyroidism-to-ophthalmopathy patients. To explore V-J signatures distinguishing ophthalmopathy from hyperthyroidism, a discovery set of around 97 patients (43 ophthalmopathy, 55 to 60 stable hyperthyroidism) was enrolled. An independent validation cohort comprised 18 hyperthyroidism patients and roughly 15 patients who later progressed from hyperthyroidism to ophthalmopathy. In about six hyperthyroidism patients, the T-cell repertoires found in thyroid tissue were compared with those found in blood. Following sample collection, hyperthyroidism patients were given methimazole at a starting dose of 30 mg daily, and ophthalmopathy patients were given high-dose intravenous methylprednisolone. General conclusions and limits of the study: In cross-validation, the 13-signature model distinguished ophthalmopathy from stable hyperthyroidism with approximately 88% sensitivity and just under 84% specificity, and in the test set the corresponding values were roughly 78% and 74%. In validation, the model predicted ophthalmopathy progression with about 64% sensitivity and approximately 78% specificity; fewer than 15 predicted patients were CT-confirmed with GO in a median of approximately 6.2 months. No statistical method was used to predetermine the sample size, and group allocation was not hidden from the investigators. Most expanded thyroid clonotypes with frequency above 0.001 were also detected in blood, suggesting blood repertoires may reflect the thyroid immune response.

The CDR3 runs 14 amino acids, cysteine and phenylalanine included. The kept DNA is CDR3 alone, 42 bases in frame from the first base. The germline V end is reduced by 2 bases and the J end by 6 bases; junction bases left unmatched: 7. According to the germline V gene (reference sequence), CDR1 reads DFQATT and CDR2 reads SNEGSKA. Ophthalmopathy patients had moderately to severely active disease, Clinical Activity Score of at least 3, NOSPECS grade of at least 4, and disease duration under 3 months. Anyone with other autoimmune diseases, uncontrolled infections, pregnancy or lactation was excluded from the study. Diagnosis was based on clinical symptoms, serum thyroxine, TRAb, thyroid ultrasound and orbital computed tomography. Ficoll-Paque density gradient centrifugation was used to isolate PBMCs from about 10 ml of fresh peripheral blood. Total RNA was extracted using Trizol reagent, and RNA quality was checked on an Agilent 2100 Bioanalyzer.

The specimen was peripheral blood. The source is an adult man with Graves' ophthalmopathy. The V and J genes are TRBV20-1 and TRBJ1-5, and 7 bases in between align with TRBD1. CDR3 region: CSARPIGGGQPQHF. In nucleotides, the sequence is TGCAGTGCTAGACCGATAGGGGGCGGTCAGCCCCAGCATTTT.